A selection of T cell receptor beta chains follows, all from one sample in a study of CD4+ T cells in melanoma. The method was immunoSEQ multiplex PCR; TCRdb's version includes in-frame clones alone and lacks a portion of them. The table shows approximately 110,000 clones, with roughly 90% occurring only once. Sequences were obtained from peripheral blood. These receptors all stem from a human donor with melanoma. The CDR3 runs from the conserved cysteine through the conserved F or W. Fields, in order: J gene, clone size, D gene, V gene, CDR3 protein, CDR3 DNA. A D gene is named only where the DNA matches it firmly. The size of a clone is reported for some rows only, either as once, few or many, or as a class for expanded clones.

TRBJ2-7 | . | . | TRBV4-1 | CASSHPPPGGPNEQYF | TGCGCCAGCAGCCACCCTCCCCCAGGGGGGCCGAACGAGCAGTACTTC
TRBJ1-3 | . | . | TRBV2 | CASSAQGNTIYF | TGTGCCAGCAGTGCGCAGGGAAACACCATATATTTT
TRBJ2-1 | . | . | TRBV11-3 | CASSPRRGSYNEQFF | TGTGCCAGCAGCCCAAGACGGGGCTCCTACAATGAGCAGTTCTTC
TRBJ2-3 | . | TRBD2 | TRBV15 | CATSKDPPGGGADTQYF | TGTGCCACCAGCAAAGACCCCCCGGGAGGCGGGGCAGATACGCAGTATTTT
TRBJ2-3 | . | TRBD2 | TRBV5-4 | CASSLWLAGSTDTQYF | TGTGCCAGCAGCTTGTGGCTAGCGGGGAGCACAGATACGCAGTATTTT
TRBJ1-5 | . | . | TRBV28 | CASSSPPGNQPQHF | TGTGCCAGCAGTTCTCCCCCTGGGAACCAGCCCCAGCATTTT
TRBJ1-5 | . | TRBD1 | TRBV2 | CAGTGNLNQPQHF | TGTGCAGGGACAGGGAACCTCAATCAGCCCCAGCATTTT
TRBJ1-3 | once | . | TRBV6-6 | CASSRWTGVPGNTIYF | TGTGCCAGCAGTCGATGGACCGGGGTTCCTGGAAACACCATATATTTT
TRBJ2-2 | . | . | TRBV5-5 | CASSVGSLTGELFF | TGTGCCAGCAGCGTGGGATCACTTACCGGGGAGCTGTTTTTT
TRBJ2-1 | . | . | TRBV14 | CASSLSGFRPLDEQFF | TGTGCCAGCAGCCTTTCGGGTTTTCGACCTCTCGATGAGCAGTTCTTC
TRBJ1-2 | . | TRBD1 | TRBV19 | CASSIGGTGDYGYTF | TGTGCCAGTAGTATCGGAGGGACAGGGGACTATGGCTACACCTTC
TRBJ1-5 | . | . | TRBV28 | CASSLYGQTPYSNQPQHF | TGTGCCAGCAGTTTATATGGACAGACTCCATATAGCAATCAGCCCCAGCATTTT
TRBJ2-7 | . | . | TRBV10-1 | CASSRSYEQYF | TGCGCCAGCAGTCGCTCCTACGAGCAGTACTTC
TRBJ2-2 | . | . | TRBV7-2 | CASSPPDLYTGELFF | TGTGCCAGCAGCCCCCCGGACTTATACACCGGGGAGCTGTTTTTT
TRBJ2-5 | . | . | TRBV7-3 | CASSRGQSETQYF | TGTGCCAGCAGCCGTGGACAATCAGAGACCCAGTACTTC
TRBJ2-3 | . | . | TRBV12-5 | CASGLVLGDTQYF | TGTGCTAGTGGTTTGGTACTGGGAGATACGCAGTATTTT
TRBJ2-3 | . | . | TRBV5-4 | CASSGGGVDTQYF | TGTGCCAGCAGCGGGGGGGGCGTAGATACGCAGTATTTT
TRBJ1-6 | few | . | TRBV4-3 | CASSEDLNSPLHF | TGCGCCAGCAGCGAAGATTTAAATTCACCCCTCCACTTT
TRBJ1-3 | . | . | TRBV10-3 | CAISDSRGSSGNTIYF | TGTGCCATCAGTGATTCCAGGGGCTCGTCGGGAAACACCATATATTTT
TRBJ2-4 | . | . | TRBV7-8 | CASSLQGSKNIQYF | TGTGCCAGCAGCTTACAGGGTTCCAAAAACATTCAGTACTTC
TRBJ1-1 | . | TRBD1 | TRBV18 | CASSPYGQGGNTEAFF | TGTGCCAGCTCACCGTACGGACAGGGTGGTAACACTGAAGCTTTCTTT
TRBJ2-7 | . | . | TRBV7-2 | CASSLLGDEQYF | TGTGCCAGCAGCTTGTTGGGGGACGAGCAGTACTTC
TRBJ2-7 | . | TRBD2 | TRBV6-1 | CASSEAGGSDDEQYF | TGTGCCAGCAGTGAAGCCGGCGGGAGTGACGACGAGCAGTACTTC
TRBJ1-2 | . | . | TRBV4-3 | CASSPRTGSKANGYTF | TGCGCCAGCAGCCCACGCACGGGTTCAAAAGCTAATGGCTACACCTTC
TRBJ2-3 | . | TRBD2 | TRBV7-2 | CASSLIAGGVGDTQYF | TGTGCCAGCAGCTTAATCGCGGGAGGTGTAGGAGATACGCAGTATTTT
TRBJ1-6 | once | . | TRBV6-5 | CASTRSPIYNSPLHF | TGTGCCAGCACTAGGAGTCCCATCTATAATTCACCCCTCCACTTT
TRBJ2-7 | once | . | TRBV5-5 | CASSYRDGAYEQYF | TGTGCCAGCAGCTACCGGGACGGAGCCTACGAGCAGTACTTC